The 30 T cell receptor beta chains below all came from one sample that was sequenced in a study of CD8+ T cells in alopecia areata. Reverse transcription of extracted RNA yielded cDNA, which provided the sequencing template. Clones were read by immunoSEQ multiplex PCR, and TCRdb kept only the in-frame ones, dropping some. The table lists over 150,000 clones, 58% of them singletons. Treatment defined: oral pan-JAK inhibitor, 5-10 mg twice daily. This specimen was CD4+ T cells sorted from blood, taken at week 24, from a patient treated with tofacitinib. The receptors come from a human donor with alopecia areata.

The chain couples TRBV4-3 to TRBJ2-7, with 16 positions matching TRBD2. After removal of 4 bases from V and 12 bases from J, the junction contained 15 bases not matched to a gene. CDR3 length equals 17 residues. Per germline, CDR1 LGHNA and CDR2 YSLEER. As DNA, the CDR3 is TGCGCCAGCAGCCCTCACCATTCGGGACTAGCGGGAGGGCCACTGTACTTC. It translates to CASSPHHSGLAGGPLYF.

The gene calls are TRBV28 and TRBJ2-2; D unresolved. Trimming cost V 5 bases and J 4 bases, with 2 bases left between them. CDR3 length: 11 amino acids. CDR1 and CDR2 from the germline V gene are MDHEN and SYDVKM. The CDR3 coding sequence is TGTGCCAGCAGTGCCACCGGGGAGCTGTTTTTT. This sequence encodes CASSATGELFF.

The rearrangement joins TRBV27 to TRBJ2-1, with 11 nucleotides matching TRBD2. The CDR3 extends over 15 amino acids. Trimming removed 6 bases from V and 4 bases from J; junction bases left unmatched: 5. CDR1 is MNHEY, CDR2 SMNVEV, per germline (reference sequence). This CDR3 is CASSIAGGLYNEQFF. CDR3 DNA: TGTGCCAGCAGCATAGCGGGAGGGTTGTACAATGAGCAGTTCTTC.

About this clone: The same CDR3 is also encoded by other DNA sequences in this sample. The chain combines TRBV29-1 with TRBJ2-1; TRBD1 might be the D (5 bases). The germline V gene has CDR1 SQVTM and CDR2 ANQGSEA. This CDR3 has 13 residues. Trimming took 3 bases from V and 1 from J, leaving 7 bases between them. Here the CDR3 reads CSVDRGSYNEQFF. The CDR3 DNA reads as TGCAGCGTTGATAGGGGATCCTACAATGAGCAGTTCTTC.

The chain links TRBV5-1 to TRBJ1-4, with D perhaps matching TRBD1 (5 bases). Germline CDR1 and CDR2: SGHRS and YFSETQ. CDR3 length: 17 amino acids. V was trimmed by 3 bases and J by 5 bases, leaving 20 bases between them. CDR3 region: CASSSGLSGPQNEKLFF. The CDR3 bases are TGCGCCAGCAGCTCCGGCCTATCAGGGCCTCAAAATGAAAAACTGTTTTTT.

This clone was seen more than once but under ten times. CDR3 region: CASSYSTLIGEQFF. Here the CDR3 DNA reads TGTGCCAGCAGTTACTCGACTCTAATAGGAGAGCAGTTCTTC. The chain employs TRBV6-6 and TRBJ2-1; D unclear. Germline lookup yields CDR1 MNHNY and CDR2 SVGAGI (reference sequence). This CDR3 contains 14 residues. The V gene lost 0 bases and the J gene lost 10 bases, with 13 bases spanning the gap.

This clone was seen a handful of times. The chain carries TRBV5-1 and TRBJ1-5, with 10 bases fitting TRBD1. The CDR3 runs to 16 residues. Unmatched junction bases numbered 4, after V lost 0 bases and J lost 4 bases. CDR1 is SGHRS, CDR2 YFSETQ, per germline. CDR3 coding DNA: TGCGCCAGCAGCTTGGATGGACAGGGGGGGAATCAGCCCCAGCATTTT. Its protein is CASSLDGQGGNQPQHF.

Concerning this clone: Its ends do not fully match the called genes, so a read error is possible. This chain connects TRBV6-5 to TRBJ1-2, with D tentatively TRBD1 (5 bases). The CDR3 totals 14 residues. Per germline, CDR1 MNHEY and CDR2 SVGAGI. CDR3 residues: CASSRRDQGRGLSF. DNA for the CDR3: TGTGCCAGCAGTCGCCGGGATCAGGGACGGGGCTTGTCTTTC.

J is TRBJ2-1 and V is TRBV5-6; TRBD1 might be the D (5 bases). Germline CDR1 reads SGHDT; CDR2 reads YYEEEE. The CDR3 covers 15 residues. The V and J ends lost 0 bases and 9 bases respectively, with 16 bases between them. DNA for the CDR3: TGTGCCAGCAGCTTGGATAGGGCAGGGTTGGGTGAGCAGTTCTTC. This codes for CASSLDRAGLGEQFF.

This clone came up a few times. In DNA, the CDR3 is TGTGCCAGCAAGCGGGGAGACAGATACGAGCAGTACTTC. Its protein is CASKRGDRYEQYF. The V and J genes are TRBV28 and TRBJ2-7; TRBD2 matches at 7 bases. The length of the CDR3 is 13 residues. After removal of 7 bases from V and 4 bases from J, the junction contained 7 bases not matched to a gene. In germline, CDR1 is MDHEN, CDR2 SYDVKM.

Worth noting for this clone: The sample holds other DNA sequences that translate to the same CDR3. The rearrangement joins TRBV5-6 to TRBJ2-3, with D unresolved. Deletions cut 0 bases from V and 6 bases from J, with 2 bases between. The CDR3 has 11 residues. Per germline, CDR1 SGHDT and CDR2 YYEEEE. The CDR3 spells CASSLGDTQYF. The DNA for the CDR3 is TGTGCCAGCAGCTTGGGTGATACGCAGTATTTT.

V usage is TRBV29-1 and J usage is TRBJ2-7, with 8 bases identical to TRBD1. From germline, CDR1 is SQVTM and CDR2 ANQGSEA. J gave up 2 bases and V 5 bases, and 5 bases lay outside the gene matches. CDR3 size: 13 residues. CDR3: CSVLGQGPYEQYF. The DNA for the CDR3 is TGCAGCGTTCTTGGACAGGGTCCCTACGAGCAGTACTTC.

This clone appeared a few times. The chain combines TRBV7-2 with TRBJ1-5, with 8 bases matching TRBD1. The V segment lost 5 bases and the J segment 4 bases; nucleotides outside the gene matches: 4. Germline-derived CDR1 and CDR2 are SGHTA and FQGNSA. The CDR3 consists of 14 residues. For the CDR3, the DNA is TGTGCCAGCAGCCCCCGGACAGGGAATCAGCCCCAGCATTTT. Translating it yields CASSPRTGNQPQHF.

This chain joins TRBV7-2 and TRBJ1-2; 8 bases fit TRBD1. V lost 7 bases, J lost 4 bases, and 5 bases stayed unmatched. The CDR3 is 13 amino acids. Germline V gene lookup returns CDR1 SGHTA and CDR2 FQGNSA. The CDR3 protein is CASNAGGFYGYTF. In DNA form, the CDR3 reads TGTGCCAGCAACGCAGGGGGCTTCTATGGCTACACCTTC.

CDR3 coding DNA: TGTGCCAGCAGTGGACGCAGCTCCTACAATGAGCAGTTCTTC. Translated, it gives CASSGRSSYNEQFF. The gene calls are TRBV27 and TRBJ2-1; D is ambiguous. CDR3 size: 14 residues. CDR1 and CDR2 (germline): MNHEY, SMNVEV (reference sequence). The germline V and J ends were trimmed by 5 bases and 0 bases, with 8 bases remaining between them.

This chain connects TRBV4-1 to TRBJ1-6; the match to TRBD1 covers 9 bases. Germline lookup yields CDR1 MGHRA and CDR2 YSYEKL. The CDR3 is made up of 18 amino acids. V shed 4 bases and J 7 bases; nucleotides not matched to a gene: 14. In DNA form, the CDR3 reads TGCGCCAGCAGCCGAGTAGGGCTTTTAGGGACAGGGAATTCACCCCTCCACTTT. Its protein is CASSRVGLLGTGNSPLHF.

By share, this clone counts as medium-sized. The chain uses TRBV2 and TRBJ2-7; 10 nucleotides align to TRBD1. The CDR3 consists of 14 residues. V trimming: 6 bases; J trimming: 2 bases; junction bases outside the gene matches: 4. Looked up from germline, CDR1 is SNHLY and CDR2 is FYNNEI. The chain's CDR3 is CASSGTGVTYEQYF. DNA for the CDR3: TGTGCCAGCAGCGGGACAGGGGTCACCTACGAGCAGTACTTC.

The chain links TRBV7-2 to TRBJ2-3; 9 bases align to TRBD2. This CDR3 contains 16 residues. V dropped 2 bases and J dropped 4; count of bases not matched to a gene: 7. Germline V gene data show CDR1 as SGHTA and CDR2 as FQGNSA. The CDR3 DNA reads TGTGCCAGCAGCTTACGGTTAGCGGGGGATGCAGATACGCAGTATTTT. It codes for CASSLRLAGDADTQYF. The variable domain in full, completed from reference TRBV7-2 and TRBJ2-3, reads GAGVSQSPSNKVTEKGKDVELRCDPISGHTALYWYRQSLGQGLEFLIYFQGNSAPDKSGLPSDRFSAERTGGSVSTLTIQRTQQEDSAVYLCASSLRLAGDADTQYFGPGTRLTVL.

The gene calls are TRBV29-1 and TRBJ1-5; D may be TRBD1 (6 bases). Germline CDR1 SQVTM, CDR2 ANQGSEA. The V gene lost 6 bases and the J gene lost 3 bases, with 18 bases spanning the gap. The CDR3 extends over 15 amino acids. CDR3 region: CSVERDTHYNQPQHF. CDR3 DNA sequence: TGCAGCGTGGAACGGGACACACACTACAATCAGCCCCAGCATTTT.

The V gene is TRBV5-8, the J gene TRBJ2-7; maybe TRBD1 (7 bases). The CDR3 contains 17 residues. Trimming shortened V by 2 bases and J by 4 bases, and 22 bases separated the two germline ends. Germline CDR1 and CDR2: SGHTS and YDEGEE. The CDR3 is CASSLRGRGRERYEQYF. DNA of the CDR3: TGTGCCAGCAGCTTAAGGGGGCGGGGACGGGAGCGGTACGAGCAGTACTTC.

The chain links TRBV7-2 to TRBJ2-7, with TRBD2 matching 7 bases. J was trimmed by 3 bases and V by 3 bases; bases with no gene match: 5. The length of the CDR3 is 14 residues. The germline V gene encodes CDR1 SGHTA and CDR2 FQGNSA. The CDR3 bases are TGTGCCAGCAGCTTCGGCGGGAGCATCTACGAGCAGTACTTC. Encoded protein: CASSFGGSIYEQYF.

V gene TRBV29-1 combines with J gene TRBJ2-2; D not certain. Trimming left V 5 bases short and J 3 bases short, with 1 base between. Germline V gene lookup returns CDR1 SQVTM and CDR2 ANQGSEA. The CDR3 is made up of 10 amino acids. CDR3 sequence: CSVHTGELFF. As DNA, the CDR3 is TGCAGCGTTCACACCGGGGAGCTGTTTTTT.

The rearrangement uses TRBV27 and TRBJ1-1, with D uncertain. Germline V gene sequence: CDR1 MNHEY, CDR2 SMNVEV (reference sequence). CDR3 size: 13 residues. Trimming took off 5 bases at V and 3 bases at J, with 10 bases between the two ends. This chain's CDR3 is CASSPYSDTEAFF. The CDR3 DNA sequence: TGTGCCAGCAGTCCTTACAGCGACACTGAAGCTTTCTTT.

In DNA form, the CDR3 reads TGTGCCATCAGTGCAAGTCTCAAGGATACGCAGTATTTT. It translates to CAISASLKDTQYF. The chain has TRBV10-3 and TRBJ2-3; D call uncertain. The CDR3 is 13 amino acids. Germline CDR1 is ENHRY and CDR2 is SYGVKD. V lost 4 bases to trimming and J lost 6 bases, with 11 bases between them.

V gene TRBV30 combines with J gene TRBJ2-7; 8 nucleotides align to TRBD1. The J segment lost 6 bases and the V segment lost 5 bases, leaving 15 bases of the junction unmatched. The CDR3 extends over 15 amino acids. The germline V gene has CDR1 GTSNPN and CDR2 SVGIG (reference sequence). The CDR3 DNA reads TGTGCCTGGGCCCACTACAGGGGGTTGCGAGGCGAGCAGTACTTC. Translation: CAWAHYRGLRGEQYF.

V and J are TRBV4-3 and TRBJ1-1; possible D gene TRBD1, 5 bases. V lost 1 base to trimming and J lost 1 base, with 16 bases between them. The CDR3 runs 17 residues. Per germline, CDR1 LGHNA and CDR2 YSLEER. This CDR3 reads CASSQGLIQGANTEAFF. Here the CDR3 DNA reads TGCGCCAGCAGCCAAGGTTTAATTCAGGGTGCGAACACTGAAGCTTTCTTT.

This clone has more than one count but fewer than ten. This chain connects TRBV23-1 to TRBJ2-3; D not certain. TRBV23-1 is an ORF, with its function uncertain. The CDR3 has 13 amino acids. Trimming took off 2 bases at V and 2 bases at J, with 5 bases between the two ends. DNA for the CDR3: TGCGCCAGCAGTCAACAGACCACAGATACGCAGTATTTT. It encodes CASSQQTTDTQYF.

This chain links TRBV6-5 with TRBJ2-2, with D possibly TRBD2 on 5 matching bases. V gave up 2 bases and J gave up 3 bases, with 7 bases separating them. Germline V gene lookup returns CDR1 MNHEY and CDR2 SVGAGI. CDR3 length: 14 amino acids. For the CDR3, the DNA is TGTGCCAGCAGTTACAGGCGGGACACCGGGGAGCTGTTTTTT. As protein: CASSYRRDTGELFF.

This chain uses TRBV29-1 with TRBJ2-5; 9 nucleotides align to TRBD2. The germline CDR1 and CDR2 sequences are SQVTM and ANQGSEA. CDR3 length: 15 amino acids. V lost 3 bases to trimming and J lost 1 base; unmatched junction nucleotides: 6. The CDR3 is CSVDLSSGTQETQYF. The CDR3 nucleotides read TGCAGCGTTGATCTGTCTAGCGGGACCCAAGAGACCCAGTACTTC.

By share, this clone counts as medium-sized. The V call is TRBV5-1, the J call TRBJ1-3, with D uncertain. Trimming cost V 1 base and J 0 bases, with 17 bases left between them. The CDR3 sequence is 18 residues long. Germline values: CDR1 SGHRS, CDR2 YFSETQ. The CDR3: CASSLKPGGQDSGNTIYF. DNA for the CDR3: TGCGCCAGCAGCTTGAAGCCAGGAGGGCAGGACTCTGGAAACACCATATATTTT.